This TCR beta chain was documented in a study of shared clonotypes between healthy human individuals. Study-wide background: Each donor's CD8 memory used one plate, CD8 naive two, each CD4 subset three.

A remark on this clone: Its specificity is unknown.

Naive CD4+ cells were CD45RA-selected; the remaining cells were memory. Produced via immunoSEQ multiplex PCR; TCRdb's table is partial and in-frame only. The sample shows about 2,500,000 clones, around 90% of them seen only once. V was cut by 3 bases and J by 8 bases, with 13 bases left in between. CDR3 length equals 13 residues. The V gene's germline CDR1 is MNHEY and CDR2 SMNVEV (reference sequence). Study-wide findings and caveats: For naive CD4 cells, roughly 5% of clonotypes were shared across a handful of donors. Rarefaction analysis demonstrated incomplete sorted-subset sequencing notwithstanding large depth.

This sequence was found in a man aged 18 to 30 in good health. Sequenced sample: naive CD4+ T cells sorted from blood. The subset is: CD45RA+ positively selected. The rearrangement joins TRBV27 to TRBJ1-2; a weak D match, TRBD1 (5 bases). The CDR3 region has the DNA TGTGCCAGCAGTTTTAATGGGGGGGAGGGCTACACCTTC. It codes for CASSFNGGEGYTF.